This T cell receptor beta chain was recorded in a study of identifying expanded T cells in peripheral blood. The CDR3 loop spans 15 amino acids. The V segment lost 5 bases and the J segment 8 bases; nucleotides outside the gene matches: 6. The V gene's germline CDR1 is GTSNPN and CDR2 SVGIG (reference sequence). Assay used: immunoSEQ multiplex PCR; TCRdb lists only in-frame clones, some missing. The sample records about 91,000 clones, more than 70% being singletons. The sequence derives from a person aged 18 to 70 in good health. The sequenced sample consisted of blood. J is TRBJ2-1 and V is TRBV30; 16 bases are shared with TRBD2. CDR3 sequence: CAWDSGLAGGHEQFF. CDR3 sequence (DNA): TGTGCCTGGGACTCGGGACTAGCGGGGGGGCATGAGCAGTTCTTC.